The TCR beta chain under discussion was sequenced for a study of T cell repertoires in aging, cancer and after chemotherapy. Study in general: Donors were grouped into six age bands spanning 30 or younger through 70 or older. Overall study results and limits: Immunological memory after chemotherapy cannot be judged from the repertoire data. Untreated cancer patients had significantly lower blood TCR diversity than age-matched healthy donors.

Trimming shortened V by 6 bases and J by 4 bases, and 12 bases separated the two germline ends. Germline V gene lookup returns CDR1 LNHDA and CDR2 SQIVND (reference sequence). The CDR3 length is 13 residues. By share of the sample, this clonotype is hyperexpanded. Its antigen is not known. Peripheral blood genomic DNA, not sorted cells or RNA, was the template. Rearranged V-D-J TRB sequences were amplified with a mixed TRB-A/B primer pool. Each CDR3 protein gets one entry after TCRdb re-called the multiplex PCR reads with MiXCR. The data show 250 or so distinct CDR3 sequences, with roughly 37% seen just once and about 39% held by the top ten.

Sequenced material: blood. The genes are TRBV19 and TRBJ2-5; tentative D call: TRBD1 (5 bases). The TCR originated in a human donor in good health. The chain's CDR3 is CASSERRGETQYF. CDR3 DNA sequence: TGTGCCAGTAGCGAACGAAGGGGAGAGACCCAGTACTTC.